What follows is one T cell receptor beta chain and its context. Here immunoSEQ multiplex PCR was the method, and the copy in TCRdb shows in-frame clones only, minus some. The table records 130,000 or so clones, approximately 88% of them present only once. The germline gives CDR1 SGDLS, CDR2 YYNGEE. This CDR3 is 14 amino acids long. The J segment lost 7 bases and the V segment lost 4 bases, leaving 4 bases of the junction unmatched. These data belong to a study of T cell responses to AZD1222 COVID-19 vaccine. The chain combines TRBV9 with TRBJ1-6, with 8 bases aligning to TRBD1. This receptor was taken from an adult in good health. This specimen consisted of peripheral blood, obtained on day 0 of AZD1222 vaccination. DNA for the CDR3: TGTGCCAGCAGCCATGGACAGGGAAATTCACCCCTCCACTTT. This sequence encodes CASSHGQGNSPLHF.